Here is one T cell receptor (beta chain) with its context. This sample is part of a study of shared clonotypes between healthy human individuals. Clones were read by immunoSEQ multiplex PCR, and TCRdb kept only the in-frame ones, dropping some. Altogether 190,000 or so clones are present, about 93% being singletons, with the ten largest covering around 0.072%. Germline loops: CDR1 SGDLS, CDR2 YYNGEE. With 0 bases removed from V and 4 bases from J, the gap between germline ends came to 7 bases. The CDR3 has 13 residues. Sequences were obtained from naive CD4+ T cells sorted from blood. Indicated subset: CD45RA+ positively selected. The chain carries TRBV9 and TRBJ1-1, with D hard to call. The TCR comes from a woman in her twenties or thirties in good health. CDR3 nucleotides: TGTGCCAGCAGCGTAGACAGCTCCACTGAAGCTTTCTTT. This encodes CASSVDSSTEAFF.